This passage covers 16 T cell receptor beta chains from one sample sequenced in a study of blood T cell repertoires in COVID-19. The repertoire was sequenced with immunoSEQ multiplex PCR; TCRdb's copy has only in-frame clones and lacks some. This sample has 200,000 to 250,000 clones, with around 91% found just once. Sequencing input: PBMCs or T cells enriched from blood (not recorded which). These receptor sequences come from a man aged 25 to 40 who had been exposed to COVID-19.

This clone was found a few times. The CDR3 protein is CASSQDQRGREQYF. CDR3 bases: TGTGCCAGCAGCCAAGATCAGAGGGGGCGCGAGCAGTACTTC. V usage is TRBV3-1 (or the pseudogene TRBV3-2) and J usage is TRBJ2-7; 7 bases line up with TRBD1. Germline-derived CDR1 and CDR2 are LGHDT and YNNKEL (reference sequence). This CDR3 contains 14 residues. J gave up 6 bases and V 0 bases, and 5 bases lay outside the gene matches.

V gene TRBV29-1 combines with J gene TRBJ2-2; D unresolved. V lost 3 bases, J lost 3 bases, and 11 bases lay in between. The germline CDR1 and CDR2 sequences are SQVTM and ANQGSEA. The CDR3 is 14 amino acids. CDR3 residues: CSVDAAVDTGELFF. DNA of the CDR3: TGCAGCGTTGACGCGGCGGTGGACACCGGGGAGCTGTTTTTT.

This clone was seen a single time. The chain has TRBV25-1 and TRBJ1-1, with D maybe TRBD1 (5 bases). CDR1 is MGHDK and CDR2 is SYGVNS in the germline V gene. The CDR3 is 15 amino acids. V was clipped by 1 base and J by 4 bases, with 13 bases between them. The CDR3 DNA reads TGTGCCAGCAGTGAATTATGGGGGGTAGGCACTGAAGCTTTCTTT. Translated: CASSELWGVGTEAFF.

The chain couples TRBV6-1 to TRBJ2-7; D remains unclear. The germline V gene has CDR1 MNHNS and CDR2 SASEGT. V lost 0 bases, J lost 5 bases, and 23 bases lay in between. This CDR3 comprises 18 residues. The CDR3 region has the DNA TGTGCCAGCAGTGAAGCAATTACCGCGGTCTCACCCTGGGACGAGCAGTACTTC. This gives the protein CASSEAITAVSPWDEQYF.

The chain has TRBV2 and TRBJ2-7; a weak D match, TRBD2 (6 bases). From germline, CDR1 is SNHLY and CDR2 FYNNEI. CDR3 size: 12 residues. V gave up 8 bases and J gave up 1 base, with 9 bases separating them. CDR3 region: CASLRGSYEQYF. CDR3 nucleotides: TGTGCCAGCCTCCGGGGGTCCTACGAGCAGTACTTC.

The CDR3 DNA reads TGTGCCAGCAGGCGGGGGGGGCCCGCAGATACGCAGTATTTT. Translation: CASRRGGPADTQYF. This chain uses TRBV7-3 with TRBJ2-3, with 9 bases identical to TRBD2. CDR3 size: 14 residues. Germline CDR1 and CDR2: SGHTA and FQGTGA. Unmatched junction bases numbered 5, after V lost 6 bases and J lost 4 bases.

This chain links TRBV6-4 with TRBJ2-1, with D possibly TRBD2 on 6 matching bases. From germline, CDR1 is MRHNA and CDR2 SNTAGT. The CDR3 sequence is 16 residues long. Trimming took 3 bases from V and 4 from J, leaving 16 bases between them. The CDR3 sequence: CASSDHGWGEYNEQFF. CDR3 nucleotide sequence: TGTGCCAGCAGTGATCACGGCTGGGGGGAATACAATGAGCAGTTCTTC.

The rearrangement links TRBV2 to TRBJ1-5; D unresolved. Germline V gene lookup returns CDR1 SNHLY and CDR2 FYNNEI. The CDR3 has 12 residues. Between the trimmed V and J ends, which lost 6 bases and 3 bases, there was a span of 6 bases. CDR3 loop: CASRTDNQPQHF. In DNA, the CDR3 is TGTGCCAGCAGAACAGACAATCAGCCCCAGCATTTT.

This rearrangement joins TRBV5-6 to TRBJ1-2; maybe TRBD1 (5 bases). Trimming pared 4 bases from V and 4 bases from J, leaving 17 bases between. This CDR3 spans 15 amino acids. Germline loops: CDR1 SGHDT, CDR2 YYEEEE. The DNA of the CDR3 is TGTGCCAGCAGCCGTGGGTCATCAGGGTTCTATGGCTACACCTTC. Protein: CASSRGSSGFYGYTF.

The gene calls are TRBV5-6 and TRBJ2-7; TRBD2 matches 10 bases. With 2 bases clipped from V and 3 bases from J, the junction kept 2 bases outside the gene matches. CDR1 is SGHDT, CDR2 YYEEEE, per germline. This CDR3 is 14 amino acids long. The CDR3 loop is CASSLLAGYYEQYF. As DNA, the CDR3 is TGTGCCAGCAGCTTACTAGCGGGGTACTACGAGCAGTACTTC.

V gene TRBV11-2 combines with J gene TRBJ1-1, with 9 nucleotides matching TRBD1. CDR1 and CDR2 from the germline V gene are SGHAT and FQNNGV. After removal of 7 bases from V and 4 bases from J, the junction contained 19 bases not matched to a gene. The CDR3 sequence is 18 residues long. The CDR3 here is CASIELPNRDRERTEAFF. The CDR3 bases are TGTGCCAGCATCGAACTACCCAACCGGGACAGGGAACGCACTGAAGCTTTCTTT.

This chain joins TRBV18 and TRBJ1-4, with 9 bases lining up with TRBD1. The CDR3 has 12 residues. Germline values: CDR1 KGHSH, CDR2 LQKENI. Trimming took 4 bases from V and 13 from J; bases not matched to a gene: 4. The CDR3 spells CASSLIQGALFF. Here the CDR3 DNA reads TGTGCCAGCTCACTAATACAGGGGGCACTGTTTTTT.

This CDR3 is CATKRGQEEKLFF. CDR3 coding DNA: TGTGCCACAAAAAGGGGCCAGGAGGAAAAACTGTTTTTT. The chain recombines TRBV2 with TRBJ1-4, with D tentatively TRBD1 (5 bases). The germline CDR1 and CDR2 sequences are SNHLY and FYNNEI. V was pared by 10 bases and J by 8 bases, with 17 bases between. CDR3 length: 13 amino acids.

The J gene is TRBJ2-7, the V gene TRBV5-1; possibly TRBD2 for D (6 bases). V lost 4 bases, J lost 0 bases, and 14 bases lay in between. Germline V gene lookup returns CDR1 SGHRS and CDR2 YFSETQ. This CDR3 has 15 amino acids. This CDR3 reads CASSATGLSSYEQYF. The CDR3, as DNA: TGCGCCAGCAGCGCAACGGGACTCAGCTCCTACGAGCAGTACTTC.

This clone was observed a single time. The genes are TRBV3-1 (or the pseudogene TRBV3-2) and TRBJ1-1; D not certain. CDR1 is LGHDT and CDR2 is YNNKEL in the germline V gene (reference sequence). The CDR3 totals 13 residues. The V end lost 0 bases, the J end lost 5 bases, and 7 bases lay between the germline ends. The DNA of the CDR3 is TGTGCCAGCAGCCAAGATCTGGAGACTGAAGCTTTCTTT. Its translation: CASSQDLETEAFF.

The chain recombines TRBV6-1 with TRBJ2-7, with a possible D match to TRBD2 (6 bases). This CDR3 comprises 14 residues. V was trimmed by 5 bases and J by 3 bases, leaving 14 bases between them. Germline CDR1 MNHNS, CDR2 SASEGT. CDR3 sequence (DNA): TGTGCCAGCAGTCCCTCGGGAGCATACTACGAGCAGTACTTC. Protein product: CASSPSGAYYEQYF.